One and the same sample provided the 28 T cell receptor beta chains below, sequenced in a study of blood T cells in healthy people across ages. With a J-beta primer mix and a sample-barcoded 5' primer, a second PCR ran about 7 to 12 cycles. TCRdb analysed the 5' RACE reads with MiXCR anew, one entry per CDR3 protein. Altogether about 2 million distinct CDR3 sequences are present, less than 50% being singletons, with the ten largest covering around 2.1%. The sample consisted of blood. These receptors were taken from a woman between 40 and 50 years old in good health.

The rearrangement uses TRBV12-3 or TRBV12-4 and TRBJ1-1; D perhaps matches TRBD1 (6 bases). Trimming cost V 7 bases and J 3 bases, with 18 bases left between them. The CDR3 loop spans 15 amino acids. The CDR3 protein is CASNRRGAEDTEAFF. DNA for the CDR3: TGTGCCAGCAACCGGCGGGGGGCTGAGGACACTGAAGCTTTCTTT.

The chain carries TRBV20-1 and TRBJ2-1; perhaps TRBD2 as D (6 bases). Per the germline V gene, CDR1 is DFQATT and CDR2 is SNEGSKA (reference sequence). V lost 0 bases to trimming and J lost 7 bases, with 10 bases between them. CDR3 length: 13 amino acids. CDR3 bases: TGCAGTGCTAGAGATGGCGCGGGAAATGAGCAGTTCTTC. Translating gives CSARDGAGNEQFF.

The rearrangement uses TRBV18 and TRBJ1-3, with D unclear. Trimming pared 3 bases from V and 0 bases from J, leaving 12 bases between. Germline CDR1 and CDR2: KGHSH and LQKENI. The CDR3 runs to 16 residues. The chain's CDR3 is CASSPVEANSGNTIYF. The CDR3 DNA follows: TGTGCCAGCTCACCTGTCGAGGCCAACTCTGGAAACACCATATATTTT.

The chain couples TRBV12-3 or TRBV12-4 to TRBJ1-2; D gene uncertain. CDR3 length: 16 amino acids. The V end lost 3 bases, the J end lost 0 bases, and 14 bases lay between the germline ends. The CDR3: CASSLQILNTNYGYTF. CDR3 in DNA: TGTGCCAGCAGTTTGCAGATCCTAAATACTAACTATGGCTACACCTTC.

The V and J genes are TRBV15 and TRBJ2-1; 9 bases fit TRBD1. The germline V gene encodes CDR1 LNHNV and CDR2 YYDKDF (reference sequence). This CDR3 comprises 18 residues. With V trimmed by 5 bases and J by 3 bases, 14 bases remained unmatched. The CDR3 DNA reads as TGTGCCACCAGCCCCCGTCCCGGGACAGGGCTCCTCTACAATGAGCAGTTCTTC. It specifies CATSPRPGTGLLYNEQFF. Complete variable domain (other parts from reference TRBV15 and TRBJ2-1): DAMVIQNPRYQVTQFGKPVTLSCSQTLNHNVMYWYQQKSSQAPKLLFHYYDKDFNNEADTPDNFQSRRPNTSFCFLDIRSPGLGDTAMYLCATSPRPGTGLLYNEQFFGPGTRLTVL.

This chain connects TRBV7-2 to TRBJ1-1; D is uncertain. CDR3 size: 11 residues. Germline V gene sequence: CDR1 SGHTA, CDR2 FQGNSA. Trimming took 5 bases from V and 11 from J, leaving 12 bases between them. CDR3 sequence: CASSPVPGAFF. The CDR3 DNA follows: TGTGCCAGCAGCCCAGTCCCCGGGGCTTTCTTT.

This clonotype was seen a handful of times. The V call is TRBV6-5, the J call TRBJ1-4, with D maybe TRBD1 (5 bases). V shed 6 bases and J shed 8 bases, with 16 bases lying between them. Looked up from germline, CDR1 is MNHEY and CDR2 is SVGAGI. This CDR3 has 14 residues. CDR3 coding DNA: TGTGCCAGCAGCCTGACAGCCCTATCCGAAAAACTGTTTTTT. Its protein is CASSLTALSEKLFF.

The gene calls are TRBV7-3 and TRBJ2-1, with 12 bases identical to TRBD2. Trimming removed 4 bases from V and 8 bases from J; junction bases left unmatched: 6. CDR3 length: 15 amino acids. Germline CDR1 is SGHTA and CDR2 is FQGTGA. The CDR3 DNA follows: TGTGCCAGCAGCTCTAGCGGGGGGGCCCCCCATGAGCAGTTCTTC. Residues: CASSSSGGAPHEQFF.

In this sample, this clonotype turned up a few times. The gene calls are TRBV20-1 and TRBJ1-5; D not resolved. The V end lost 5 bases, the J end lost 4 bases, and 15 bases lay between the germline ends. Germline CDR1 and CDR2: DFQATT and SNEGSKA (reference sequence). The CDR3 loop spans 14 amino acids. CDR3 protein: CSAVDSGINQPQHF. The CDR3 bases are TGCAGTGCTGTGGATTCAGGAATAAATCAGCCCCAGCATTTT.

The V gene is TRBV6-2 or TRBV6-3, the J gene TRBJ1-5; D unclear. The CDR3 consists of 16 residues. The V gene's germline CDR1 is MNHEY and CDR2 SVGEGT. V lost 0 bases to trimming and J lost 0 bases, with 9 bases between them. CDR3 sequence: CASSYSGGNSNQPQHF. CDR3 nucleotides: TGTGCCAGCAGTTACTCGGGCGGGAATAGCAATCAGCCCCAGCATTTT.

This clonotype was counted a single time. The chain joins TRBV3-1 to TRBJ2-2, with 9 bases that match TRBD2. This CDR3 region has 20 residues. Germline V gene lookup returns CDR1 LGHDT and CDR2 YNNKEL (reference sequence). Unmatched junction bases numbered 16, after V lost 0 bases and J lost 5 bases. The CDR3 here is CASSQDPIGRGGRRTGELFF. CDR3 DNA: TGTGCCAGCAGCCAAGATCCGATTGGGCGGGGGGGCCGAAGGACCGGGGAGCTGTTTTTT.

This CDR3 is CASSRRTSEFTDTQYF. The CDR3 DNA reads TGTGCCAGCAGCCGAAGGACTAGCGAGTTCACAGATACGCAGTATTTT. The rearrangement joins TRBV5-5 to TRBJ2-3; 9 bases match TRBD2. This CDR3 has 16 residues. After removal of 4 bases from V and 2 bases from J, the junction contained 8 bases not matched to a gene. The germline V gene has CDR1 SGHKS and CDR2 YYEKEE (reference sequence).

V is TRBV28 and J is TRBJ2-6, with a weak D call TRBD1 (5 bases). This CDR3 has 17 residues. Trimming left V 2 bases short and J 1 base short, with 12 bases between. Germline-derived CDR1 and CDR2 are MDHEN and SYDVKM. The CDR3 spells CASSLLQGQSGANVLTF. Written as DNA, the CDR3 is TGTGCCAGCAGTTTACTCCAGGGCCAATCTGGGGCCAACGTCCTGACTTTC.

This clonotype was detected only a few times. This chain uses TRBV4-3 with TRBJ1-4, with D unclear. The CDR3 is 14 residues long. Germline loops: CDR1 LGHNA, CDR2 YSLEER. Trimming removed 3 bases from V and 8 bases from J, with 13 bases in between. CDR3 nucleotide sequence: TGCGCCAGCAGCCAGAGTAACGTGGGCGAAAAACTGTTTTTT. It is translated as CASSQSNVGEKLFF.

This clonotype occurred a few times. V usage is TRBV28 and J usage is TRBJ2-5; TRBD1 matches 9 bases. With 6 bases clipped from V and 3 bases from J, the junction kept 8 bases outside the gene matches. Germline values: CDR1 MDHEN, CDR2 SYDVKM. The CDR3 has 15 residues. CDR3 sequence (DNA): TGTGCCAGCAGCCCGACCGGGACAGGGAAAGAGACCCAGTACTTC. Its translation is CASSPTGTGKETQYF.

The V and J genes are TRBV6-5 and TRBJ2-1; 9 bases line up with TRBD2. The germline V gene encodes CDR1 MNHEY and CDR2 SVGAGI. CDR3 length equals 15 residues. V gave up 6 bases and J gave up 4 bases; unmatched junction bases: 7. For the CDR3, the DNA is TGTGCCAGCAGGGCGAGCGGGGGGCTGTACAATGAGCAGTTCTTC. Translation: CASRASGGLYNEQFF.

This clonotype was counted only a few times. The J gene is TRBJ2-1, the V gene TRBV20-1; D is unresolved. The V gene lost 0 bases and the J gene lost 7 bases, with 13 bases spanning the gap. Germline V gives CDR1 DFQATT, CDR2 SNEGSKA (reference sequence). This CDR3 is 14 amino acids long. The CDR3 nucleotides are TGCAGTGCTAGAGATAGTGCCGGTAGGAATGAGCAGTTCTTC. This codes for CSARDSAGRNEQFF.

Details on this clonotype: The junction differs from germline at one of its ends, possibly a read error. This chain uses TRBV27 with TRBJ2-1; 7 bases fit TRBD2. Germline values: CDR1 MNHEY, CDR2 SMNVEV (reference sequence). This CDR3 is 19 amino acids long. CDR3 bases: TGTGCCTGCAGTTTGGGGACGCCGGGACTATCGCAAATTTTGGGTGAGCAGTTCTTC. It yields the protein CACSLGTPGLSQILGEQFF.

Points on this clonotype: One end of the junction fails to match germline, which may point to a read error. The chain recombines TRBV20-1 with TRBJ2-5, with 12 bases matching TRBD2. The germline gives CDR1 DFQATT, CDR2 SNEGSKA (reference sequence). The CDR3 length is 15 residues. The CDR3 region is CSARDGLAGGETRYF. The CDR3 DNA sequence: TGCAGTGCTAGAGATGGCCTAGCGGGGGGGGAGACCCGGTACTTC.

This clonotype was detected a few times. The chain has TRBV5-5 and TRBJ2-3; perhaps TRBD2 as D (6 bases). Germline CDR1 reads SGHKS; CDR2 reads YYEKEE (reference sequence). The CDR3 loop spans 15 amino acids. V gave up 4 bases and J gave up 4 bases, with 16 bases separating them. The CDR3: CASSLRTTAADTQYF. In nucleotides, the CDR3 is TGTGCCAGCAGCCTCCGGACTACAGCGGCAGATACGCAGTATTTT.

This clonotype was observed a few times. The genes are TRBV7-9 and TRBJ2-2, with a weak D call TRBD2 (5 bases). The CDR3 covers 12 residues. Trimming cost V 8 bases and J 3 bases, with 7 bases left between them. From germline, CDR1 is SEHNR and CDR2 FQNEAQ (reference sequence). CDR3 nucleotide sequence: TGTGCCAGCCGAGCGGACACCGGGGAGCTGTTTTTT. This translates into CASRADTGELFF.

This clonotype was seen more than once but under ten times. The rearrangement links TRBV29-1 to TRBJ1-4; TRBD1 aligns across 8 bases. This CDR3 has 14 residues. Trimming at V came to 4 bases and at J to 4 bases, leaving 5 bases not matched to a gene. Germline V lookup: CDR1 SQVTM, CDR2 ANQGSEA. CDR3 DNA: TGCAGCGTTGTTACAGGGGGGATTAATGAAAAACTGTTTTTT. It is translated as CSVVTGGINEKLFF. Combining the CDR3 with reference TRBV29-1 and TRBJ1-4 gives the whole variable domain SAVISQKPSRDICQRGTSLTIQCQVDSQVTMMFWYRQQPGQSLTLIATANQGSEATYESGFVIDKFPISRPNLTFSTLTVSNMSPEDSSIYLCSVVTGGINEKLFFGSGTQLSVL.

This clonotype has a handful of counts. The chain employs TRBV28 and TRBJ2-7; D is uncertain. This CDR3 comprises 13 residues. Germline V lookup: CDR1 MDHEN, CDR2 SYDVKM. The V end was cut by 4 bases, the J end by 4 bases, with 11 bases between. The CDR3 sequence: CASSSRPGYEQYF. The CDR3 coding sequence is TGTGCCAGCAGTTCCCGACCGGGTTACGAGCAGTACTTC.

The CDR3 here is CASSQESTLPLHF. The CDR3 DNA reads TGTGCCAGCAGCCAAGAGTCGACCCTACCCCTCCACTTT. The V call is TRBV4-2, the J call TRBJ1-6; D gene unclear. V was pared by 0 bases and J by 12 bases, with 9 bases between. This CDR3 comprises 13 residues. Looked up from germline, CDR1 is LGHNA and CDR2 is YNFKEQ.

There are a few counts of this clonotype. The chain joins TRBV7-9 to TRBJ2-1; D remains ambiguous. V was pared by 1 base and J by 3 bases, with 10 bases between. CDR3 length: 15 residues. Germline assignment: CDR1 SEHNR and CDR2 FQNEAQ (reference sequence). The CDR3 spells CASSLVWGGYNEQFF. In nucleotides, the CDR3 is TGTGCCAGCAGCTTAGTTTGGGGTGGCTACAATGAGCAGTTCTTC.

This clonotype was seen a few times. This chain uses TRBV7-6 with TRBJ2-7, with D possibly TRBD1 on 5 matching bases. V shed 0 bases and J shed 7 bases, with 16 bases lying between them. The germline CDR1 and CDR2 sequences are SGHVS and FNYEAQ. CDR3 size: 15 residues. The CDR3 here is CASSLAARAAREQYF. The CDR3 bases are TGTGCCAGCAGCTTAGCGGCCAGGGCTGCTAGGGAGCAGTACTTC.

The chain is built from TRBV6-2 or TRBV6-3 and TRBJ2-5, with D perhaps matching TRBD1 (6 bases). This CDR3 region has 15 residues. V was pared by 7 bases and J by 5 bases, with 20 bases between. The germline V gene encodes CDR1 MNHEY and CDR2 SVGEGT. CDR3 in DNA: TGTGCCAGCACCGGGTTCACGACAGGTTTGGAGACCCAGTACTTC. Translated, it gives CASTGFTTGLETQYF.

The chain links TRBV7-2 to TRBJ2-5, with 8 bases lining up with TRBD1. Trimming at V came to 5 bases and at J to 12 bases, leaving 8 bases not matched to a gene. There are 12 residues in the CDR3. Germline assignment: CDR1 SGHTA and CDR2 FQGNSA. CDR3 sequence: CASSPYNRGEYF. Written as DNA, the CDR3 is TGTGCCAGCAGCCCATACAACAGGGGGGAGTACTTC.